This is a list of T cell receptor beta chains from one sample in a study of blood T cell repertoires in COVID-19. TCRdb's table, derived via immunoSEQ multiplex PCR, lists solely in-frame clones and lacks some. In the table there are fewer than 400,000 clones, 75% to 90% of which are singletons. The sample was peripheral blood. All receptors come from a young woman with acute or convalescent COVID-19. The CDR3 runs from the conserved cysteine through the conserved F or W. Each record gives: D gene, V gene, J gene, clone size, CDR3 protein, CDR3 DNA. D genes are given only for firm matches. Not every row has a clone size; where given, it reads once, few, many or a size class.

d_gene: .; v_gene: TRBV2; j_gene: TRBJ2-1; abundance: .; CDR3aa: CASSEAVHSVYEQFF; CDR3nt: TGTGCCAGCAGTGAAGCGGTGCATAGTGTCTATGAGCAGTTCTTC
d_gene: TRBD1; v_gene: TRBV2; j_gene: TRBJ1-2; abundance: .; CDR3aa: CASSLTGQGLSYGYTF; CDR3nt: TGTGCCAGCAGCTTAACCGGACAGGGGCTCAGCTATGGCTACACCTTC
d_gene: .; v_gene: TRBV14; j_gene: TRBJ1-2; abundance: many; CDR3aa: CASSQDRSYGYTF; CDR3nt: TGTGCCAGCAGCCAAGATCGGAGCTATGGCTACACCTTC
d_gene: .; v_gene: TRBV27; j_gene: TRBJ1-2; abundance: .; CDR3aa: CASSLAGHGYTF; CDR3nt: TGTGCCAGCAGTTTAGCGGGGCATGGCTACACCTTC
d_gene: .; v_gene: TRBV28; j_gene: TRBJ1-1; abundance: .; CDR3aa: CASSLIYRATEAFF; CDR3nt: TGTGCCAGCAGTTTAATATACAGGGCCACTGAAGCTTTCTTT
d_gene: .; v_gene: TRBV5-4; j_gene: TRBJ2-7; abundance: .; CDR3aa: CASSRGPQGAYEQYF; CDR3nt: TGTGCCAGCAGCCGTGGACCGCAAGGGGCCTACGAGCAGTACTTC
d_gene: .; v_gene: TRBV5-5; j_gene: TRBJ1-4; abundance: .; CDR3aa: CASSLGVTTNEKLFF; CDR3nt: TGTGCCAGCAGCTTGGGTGTTACAACTAATGAAAAACTGTTTTTT
d_gene: .; v_gene: TRBV10-3; j_gene: TRBJ2-7; abundance: .; CDR3aa: CAISALAHEQYF; CDR3nt: TGTGCCATCTCAGCGTTGGCCCACGAGCAGTACTTC
d_gene: TRBD2; v_gene: TRBV20-1; j_gene: TRBJ2-1; abundance: .; CDR3aa: CSASPIMAGGRDEQFF; CDR3nt: TGCAGTGCTAGTCCGATCATGGCGGGAGGTAGAGATGAGCAGTTCTTC
d_gene: .; v_gene: TRBV28; j_gene: TRBJ2-2; abundance: few; CDR3aa: CASSFRGQLFF; CDR3nt: TGTGCCAGCAGTTTCAGGGGCCAGCTGTTTTTT
d_gene: TRBD1; v_gene: TRBV18; j_gene: TRBJ2-7; abundance: .; CDR3aa: CASSQQGANEQYF; CDR3nt: TGTGCCAGCTCACAACAGGGGGCCAACGAGCAGTACTTC
d_gene: .; v_gene: TRBV7-9; j_gene: TRBJ2-5; abundance: once; CDR3aa: CASSFYFETQYF; CDR3nt: TGTGCCAGCAGCTTTTATTTTGAGACCCAGTACTTC
d_gene: TRBD2; v_gene: TRBV4-1; j_gene: TRBJ2-3; abundance: .; CDR3aa: CASSQVSREGTQYF; CDR3nt: TGCGCCAGCAGCCAAGTCTCTCGGGAGGGTACGCAGTATTTT
d_gene: .; v_gene: TRBV5-8; j_gene: TRBJ1-3; abundance: .; CDR3aa: CASSLVEVISGNTIYF; CDR3nt: TGTGCCAGCAGCTTGGTTGAGGTAATCTCTGGAAACACCATATATTTT
d_gene: .; v_gene: TRBV6-4; j_gene: TRBJ1-5; abundance: .; CDR3aa: CASSPTIKQGGRQPQHF; CDR3nt: TGTGCCAGCAGTCCTACTATAAAACAGGGTGGGCGTCAGCCCCAGCATTTT
d_gene: TRBD1; v_gene: TRBV11-3; j_gene: TRBJ1-1; abundance: once; CDR3aa: CASSLEQGTTSGTEAFF; CDR3nt: TGTGCCAGCAGCTTAGAACAGGGGACGACTTCGGGTACTGAAGCTTTCTTT
d_gene: .; v_gene: TRBV7-9; j_gene: TRBJ1-6; abundance: .; CDR3aa: CASSPGSFNSPLHF; CDR3nt: TGTGCCAGCAGCCCCGGGTCCTTTAATTCACCCCTCCACTTT
d_gene: TRBD2; v_gene: TRBV7-2; j_gene: TRBJ2-1; abundance: .; CDR3aa: CASSLGSGGAREQFF; CDR3nt: TGTGCCAGCAGCTTAGGTAGCGGGGGGGCCCGTGAGCAGTTCTTC
d_gene: .; v_gene: TRBV3-1/TRBV3-2; j_gene: TRBJ1-2; abundance: .; CDR3aa: CASSQDSFGNSKGYTF; CDR3nt: TGTGCCAGCAGCCAAGATAGTTTCGGGAATTCCAAAGGCTACACCTTC
d_gene: .; v_gene: TRBV11-3; j_gene: TRBJ1-6; abundance: .; CDR3aa: CASSTGYDSPLHF; CDR3nt: TGTGCCAGCAGCACAGGGTACGATTCACCCCTCCACTTT
d_gene: TRBD1; v_gene: TRBV19; j_gene: TRBJ1-5; abundance: .; CDR3aa: CASSIGTGNQPQHF; CDR3nt: TGTGCCAGTAGTATAGGGACAGGGAATCAGCCCCAGCATTTT
d_gene: TRBD2; v_gene: TRBV4-2; j_gene: TRBJ2-5; abundance: .; CDR3aa: CASSPRTSGGSGQMTQYF; CDR3nt: TGTGCCAGCAGCCCCCGGACTAGCGGGGGGTCCGGTCAGATGACCCAGTACTTC
d_gene: TRBD1; v_gene: TRBV19; j_gene: TRBJ2-5; abundance: .; CDR3aa: CASRDRGRGETQYF; CDR3nt: TGTGCCAGTAGGGACAGGGGAAGAGGTGAGACCCAGTACTTC
d_gene: .; v_gene: TRBV2; j_gene: TRBJ2-5; abundance: once; CDR3aa: CASNSQETQYF; CDR3nt: TGTGCCAGCAATAGCCAAGAGACCCAGTACTTC
d_gene: TRBD2; v_gene: TRBV6-2/TRBV6-3; j_gene: TRBJ2-7; abundance: .; CDR3aa: CASSYEPSGIYEQYF; CDR3nt: TGTGCCAGCAGTTACGAGCCTAGCGGGATTTACGAGCAGTACTTC
d_gene: TRBD2; v_gene: TRBV10-3; j_gene: TRBJ2-3; abundance: .; CDR3aa: CAISESRGVTSGKSDTQYF; CDR3nt: TGTGCCATCAGTGAGTCCCGTGGCGTGACTAGCGGGAAGTCAGATACGCAGTATTTT
d_gene: TRBD1; v_gene: TRBV5-1; j_gene: TRBJ2-1; abundance: once; CDR3aa: CASSRGQLYNEQFF; CDR3nt: TGCGCCAGCAGCCGGGGACAGCTCTACAATGAGCAGTTCTTC
d_gene: TRBD1; v_gene: TRBV4-1; j_gene: TRBJ1-1; abundance: .; CDR3aa: CASSQDKGQGAFSAFF; CDR3nt: TGCGCCAGCAGCCAAGATAAGGGACAGGGGGCGTTCTCTGCTTTCTTT
d_gene: .; v_gene: TRBV2; j_gene: TRBJ1-2; abundance: .; CDR3aa: CASSEDGSYGYTF; CDR3nt: TGTGCCAGCAGTGAAGACGGTTCCTATGGCTACACCTTC
d_gene: TRBD2; v_gene: TRBV28; j_gene: TRBJ2-7; abundance: .; CDR3aa: CASSRGLAGEQYF; CDR3nt: TGTGCCAGCAGCCGTGGACTAGCGGGCGAGCAGTACTTC
d_gene: .; v_gene: TRBV7-3; j_gene: TRBJ2-3; abundance: .; CDR3aa: CASSSGSDTQYF; CDR3nt: TGTGCCAGCAGTTCCGGTTCAGATACGCAGTATTTT
d_gene: .; v_gene: TRBV6-5; j_gene: TRBJ1-2; abundance: .; CDR3aa: CASSSGDGYTF; CDR3nt: TGTGCCAGCAGTTCAGGGGACGGCTACACCTTC
d_gene: .; v_gene: TRBV21-1; j_gene: TRBJ1-5; abundance: .; CDR3aa: CASSWVRDRENQPQHF; CDR3nt: TGTGCCAGCAGCTGGGTTAGGGACAGGGAAAATCAGCCCCAGCATTTT
d_gene: .; v_gene: TRBV6-5; j_gene: TRBJ1-1; abundance: .; CDR3aa: CASTMGGKASEAFF; CDR3nt: TGTGCCAGCACCATGGGGGGGAAGGCGTCTGAAGCTTTCTTT
d_gene: .; v_gene: TRBV6-5; j_gene: TRBJ2-1; abundance: .; CDR3aa: CASSYGANNEQFF; CDR3nt: TGTGCCAGCAGTTACGGGGCTAACAATGAGCAGTTCTTC
d_gene: .; v_gene: TRBV3-1/TRBV3-2; j_gene: TRBJ1-4; abundance: .; CDR3aa: CASSPGQSIWELFF; CDR3nt: TGTGCCAGTAGCCCGGGACAATCTATCTGGGAACTGTTTTTT
d_gene: .; v_gene: TRBV10-3; j_gene: TRBJ1-1; abundance: .; CDR3aa: CAISEVRGTEAFF; CDR3nt: TGTGCCATCAGTGAGGTTAGGGGCACTGAAGCTTTCTTT
d_gene: TRBD1; v_gene: TRBV28; j_gene: TRBJ2-6; abundance: .; CDR3aa: CASDRVGANVLTF; CDR3nt: TGTGCCAGTGACAGGGTTGGGGCCAACGTCCTGACTTTC